This entry lists 26 T cell receptor beta chains sequenced from one sample in a study of blood T cell repertoires in COVID-19. Sequencing used immunoSEQ multiplex PCR; TCRdb keeps in-frame clones, though not all of them. In the table there are over 20,000 clones, about four fifths of which are singletons. Specimen: peripheral blood. These receptor sequences come from a human donor in a cohort sampled during active COVID-19.

In this sample, this clone turned up a few times. This chain connects TRBV5-1 to TRBJ2-7, with 8 bases aligning to TRBD2. This CDR3 spans 14 amino acids. Germline CDR1 reads SGHRS; CDR2 reads YFSETQ. After removal of 4 bases from V and 4 bases from J, the junction contained 7 bases not matched to a gene. CDR3 region: CASSPVGGEYEQYF. DNA of the CDR3: TGCGCCAGCAGCCCGGTCGGGGGGGAATACGAGCAGTACTTC.

The chain is built from TRBV7-9 and TRBJ2-7, with TRBD1 identical over 8 bases. The CDR3 spans 14 residues. The germline CDR1 and CDR2 sequences are SEHNR and FQNEAQ (reference sequence). V shed 5 bases, J shed 7 bases, and the junction held 10 bases outside the gene matches. This CDR3 is CASSTGTGRWEQYF. The CDR3 DNA is TGTGCCAGCAGCACAGGGACAGGACGGTGGGAGCAGTACTTC. The full variable domain, completed using reference TRBV7-9 and TRBJ2-7, is DTGVSQNPRHKITKRGQNVTFRCDPISEHNRLYWYRQTLGQGPEFLTYFQNEAQLEKSRLLSDRFSAERPKGSFSTLEIQRTEQGDSAMYLCASSTGTGRWEQYFGPGTRLTVT.

The chain has TRBV2 and TRBJ2-7; TRBD1 matches 9 bases. Germline CDR1 is SNHLY and CDR2 is FYNNEI. The CDR3 has 15 residues. The ends lost 4 bases at V and 3 bases at J; junction bases unmatched: 7. The CDR3 loop is CASSVRRGQGYEQYF. CDR3 coding DNA: TGTGCCAGCAGTGTGAGGAGGGGACAGGGCTACGAGCAGTACTTC.

This chain uses TRBV4-3 with TRBJ1-5; D call uncertain. The CDR3 is 14 residues long. The V end lost 3 bases, the J end lost 0 bases, and 6 bases lay between the germline ends. Germline lookup yields CDR1 LGHNA and CDR2 YSLEER. DNA for the CDR3: TGCGCCAGCAGCCACGGGTATAGCAATCAGCCCCAGCATTTT. Encoded protein: CASSHGYSNQPQHF.

This clone was recorded once. This chain connects TRBV11-3 to TRBJ2-6; no definite D call. The germline CDR1 and CDR2 sequences are SGHNT and YENEEA. V lost 1 base and J lost 0, with 10 bases in between. This CDR3 comprises 17 residues. Written as DNA, the CDR3 is TGTGCCAGCAGCTTAGTTTCGCGGAGCTCTGGGGCCAACGTCCTGACTTTC. Its translation: CASSLVSRSSGANVLTF.

The CDR3 DNA follows: TGCGCCAGCAGCCTACCGGGACAGGGTCGTAGCTACACCTTC. The encoded protein is CASSLPGQGRSYTF. V and J are TRBV5-1 and TRBJ1-2, with 9 bases matching TRBD1. The CDR3 extends over 14 amino acids. The germline V gene has CDR1 SGHRS and CDR2 YFSETQ. V lost 4 bases to trimming and J lost 9 bases; unmatched junction nucleotides: 10.

The chain links TRBV19 to TRBJ2-7; 9 nucleotides match TRBD2. CDR1 is LNHDA, CDR2 SQIVND, per germline (reference sequence). V dropped 1 base and J dropped 2; count of bases not matched to a gene: 3. This CDR3 spans 15 amino acids. This CDR3 is CASSIGGGGAYEQYF. CDR3 DNA: TGTGCCAGTAGTATAGGTGGCGGGGGGGCCTACGAGCAGTACTTC.

By sample share, this clone is medium-sized. This sequence joins TRBV5-4 and TRBJ1-2; maybe TRBD1 (5 bases). Germline V gene data show CDR1 as SGHNT and CDR2 as YYREEE (reference sequence). V was clipped by 10 bases and J by 8 bases, with 21 bases between them. The CDR3 covers 13 residues. The DNA of the CDR3 is TGTGCCCAGAGGGGAGGGGCCGAAACGGGCTACACCTTC. Translated, it gives CAQRGGAETGYTF.

This chain connects TRBV5-1 to TRBJ2-1; D might be TRBD1 (5 bases). Germline CDR1 reads SGHRS; CDR2 reads YFSETQ. The CDR3 has 16 residues. V lost 4 bases, J lost 0 bases, and 14 bases lay in between. The CDR3 protein is CASSPRQRSSYNEQFF. Here the CDR3 DNA reads TGCGCCAGCAGCCCCCGACAGCGAAGCTCCTACAATGAGCAGTTCTTC.

The chain has TRBV7-2 and TRBJ1-4; D gene ambiguous. CDR3 length: 17 residues. Trimming took off 4 bases at V and 1 base at J, with 16 bases between the two ends. In germline, CDR1 is SGHTA, CDR2 FQGNSA. CDR3 nucleotides: TGTGCCAGCAGCTCTTGGGAGGGAAGAAGAACTAATGAAAAACTGTTTTTT. Translated, it gives CASSSWEGRRTNEKLFF.

This chain joins TRBV3-1 (or the pseudogene TRBV3-2) and TRBJ2-6; perhaps TRBD1 as D (6 bases). Looked up from germline, CDR1 is LGHDT and CDR2 is YNNKEL (reference sequence). Trimming removed 0 bases from V and 3 bases from J, with 12 bases in between. The CDR3 contains 17 residues. CDR3 amino acids: CASSQDKGVSGANVLTF. CDR3 DNA sequence: TGTGCCAGCAGCCAAGATAAGGGGGTGAGTGGGGCCAACGTCCTGACTTTC.

The chain uses TRBV13 and TRBJ2-1; TRBD1 is a possible D gene (6 bases). The CDR3 totals 13 residues. Germline V CDR1 and CDR2: PRHDT, FYEKMQ (reference sequence). The V end was cut by 2 bases, the J end by 10 bases, with 12 bases between. CDR3 sequence: CASSLKPGTEQFF. The DNA for the CDR3 is TGTGCCAGCAGCTTAAAACCCGGGACAGAGCAGTTCTTC. Full variable domain (remainder filled in from reference TRBV13 and TRBJ2-1): AAGVIQSPRHLIKEKRETATLKCYPIPRHDTVYWYQQGPGQDPQFLISFYEKMQSDKGSIPDRFSAQQFSDYHSELNMSSLELGDSALYFCASSLKPGTEQFFGPGTRLTVL.

This clone occurred once. The chain joins TRBV4-1 to TRBJ2-4; no clear D gene. V lost 1 base, J lost 5 bases, and 9 bases lay in between. Germline CDR1 MGHRA, CDR2 YSYEKL. This CDR3 region has 14 residues. This CDR3 reads CASSQVLLENIQYF. DNA for the CDR3: TGCGCCAGCAGCCAAGTATTACTGGAAAACATTCAGTACTTC.

This sequence joins TRBV11-3 and TRBJ1-3; TRBD1 matches at 7 bases. J lost 0 bases, V lost 5 bases, and 7 bases had no gene match. Germline CDR1 reads SGHNT; CDR2 reads YENEEA. The CDR3 is 16 residues long. CDR3 in amino acids: CASSEDRPGSGNTIYF. The CDR3 nucleotides are TGTGCCAGCAGCGAGGACAGGCCAGGCTCTGGAAACACCATATATTTT. Filled out from reference TRBV11-3 and TRBJ1-3, the complete variable domain reads EAGVVQSPRYKIIEKKQPVAFWCNPISGHNTLYWYLQNLGQGPELLIRYENEEAVDDSQLPKDRFSAERLKGVDSTLKIQPAELGDSAVYLCASSEDRPGSGNTIYFGEGSWLTVV.

The chain is built from TRBV7-8 and TRBJ1-5; 9 nucleotides match TRBD1. Losses at the gene ends were 5 bases for V and 6 bases for J; bases not matched to a gene: 8. There are 15 residues in the CDR3. CDR1 is SGHVS, CDR2 FQNEAQ, per germline. CDR3 protein: CASSPDRGFGQPQHF. The CDR3 DNA is TGTGCCAGCAGCCCCGACAGGGGGTTTGGTCAGCCCCAGCATTTT.

This clone showed up just a few times. CDR3 residues: CASSLAADGYTF. The DNA for the CDR3 is TGTGCCAGCAGCCTAGCAGCTGACGGCTACACCTTC. The V gene is TRBV5-5, the J gene TRBJ1-2; D is ambiguous. Trimming took 4 bases from V and 8 from J, leaving 12 bases between them. This CDR3 has 12 residues. CDR1 and CDR2 from the germline V gene are SGHKS and YYEKEE (reference sequence).

The chain is built from TRBV30 and TRBJ1-2; D unclear. The CDR3 is made up of 10 amino acids. The germline gives CDR1 GTSNPN, CDR2 SVGIG (reference sequence). V lost 8 bases and J lost 8, with 12 bases in between. CDR3 coding DNA: TGTGCCATCGACCGAGGGGGCTACACCTTC. It translates to CAIDRGGYTF. Looking up the rest from reference TRBV30 and TRBJ1-2 gives the full variable domain: SQTIHQWPATLVQPVGSPLSLECTVEGTSNPNLYWYRQAAGRGLQLLFYSVGIGQISSEVPQNLSASRPQDRQFILSSKKLLLSDSGFYLCAIDRGGYTFGSGTRLTVV.

The genes are TRBV9 and TRBJ2-5, with 8 bases fitting TRBD2. V was pared by 0 bases and J by 5 bases, with 12 bases of the junction left unmatched. Germline CDR1 is SGDLS and CDR2 is YYNGEE. CDR3 length equals 17 residues. CDR3: CASSVGGSGAPGETQYF. DNA for the CDR3: TGTGCCAGCAGCGTAGGGGGTAGCGGGGCCCCGGGGGAGACCCAGTACTTC.

The chain recombines TRBV30 with TRBJ2-2; a weak D match, TRBD1 (6 bases). Germline CDR1 and CDR2: GTSNPN and SVGIG (reference sequence). The CDR3 is 11 residues long. The germline V and J ends were trimmed by 7 bases and 8 bases, with 11 bases remaining between them. The CDR3: CASRGGGELFF. The CDR3 DNA reads as TGTGCCTCTCGAGGGGGTGGGGAGCTGTTTTTT.

J is TRBJ1-1 and V is TRBV6-6, with D unclear. The germline CDR1 and CDR2 sequences are MNHNY and SVGAGI (reference sequence). The CDR3 sequence is 13 residues long. The germline V and J ends were trimmed by 4 bases and 3 bases, with 9 bases remaining between them. The CDR3 sequence is CASSSLGYTEAFF. The CDR3 DNA sequence: TGTGCCAGCAGTTCGCTCGGGTACACTGAAGCTTTCTTT.

CDR3: CSASGGEGYTF. As DNA, the CDR3 is TGCAGTGCTAGCGGGGGGGAAGGCTACACCTTC. The chain recombines TRBV20-1 with TRBJ1-2; tentative D call: TRBD1 (5 bases). The V gene's germline CDR1 is DFQATT and CDR2 SNEGSKA (reference sequence). The V end lost 3 bases, the J end lost 8 bases, and 10 bases lay between the germline ends. This CDR3 spans 11 amino acids.

The table lists this clone with a few counts. The rearrangement uses TRBV4-3 and TRBJ1-5; tentative D call: TRBD1 (5 bases). The germline V gene has CDR1 LGHNA and CDR2 YSLEER. The CDR3 has 15 residues. V was cut by 0 bases and J by 7 bases, with 13 bases left in between. In nucleotides, the CDR3 is TGCGCCAGCAGCCAAGATAGGCGGGGCAGGCAGCCCCAGCATTTT. Amino acid sequence: CASSQDRRGRQPQHF.

DNA for the CDR3: TGCGCCAGCAGCCAAACTCAAAGGGGAAGCTCCTACAATGAGCAGTTCTTC. It yields the protein CASSQTQRGSSYNEQFF. V is TRBV4-1 and J is TRBJ2-1; the D gene is possibly TRBD1 (5 bases). The CDR3 loop spans 17 amino acids. The V gene's germline CDR1 is MGHRA and CDR2 YSYEKL. The V end lost 2 bases, the J end lost 0 bases, and 14 bases lay between the germline ends.

The V gene is TRBV28, the J gene TRBJ2-5, with D tentatively TRBD2 (6 bases). Per the germline V gene, CDR1 is MDHEN and CDR2 is SYDVKM. Deletions cut 5 bases from V and 5 bases from J, with 12 bases between. This CDR3 region has 13 residues. CDR3 bases: TGTGCCAGCAGTCGACCGGGGAGGGAGACCCAGTACTTC. This translates into CASSRPGRETQYF.

The chain is built from TRBV3-1 (or the pseudogene TRBV3-2) and TRBJ1-2; D uncertain. Germline assignment: CDR1 LGHDT and CDR2 YNNKEL (reference sequence). The CDR3 has 15 amino acids. Trimming shortened V by 1 base and J by 2 bases, and 11 bases separated the two germline ends. The CDR3 DNA is TGTGCCAGCAGCCAAGCACCAGGAGGGAACTATGGCTACACCTTC. The encoded protein is CASSQAPGGNYGYTF.

This chain uses TRBV7-2 with TRBJ1-1; D remains ambiguous. The CDR3 totals 14 residues. The V gene's germline CDR1 is SGHTA and CDR2 FQGNSA. V lost 3 bases and J lost 5, with 13 bases in between. DNA of the CDR3: TGTGCCAGCAGCTTCACGAGACGGGGAACTGAAGCTTTCTTT. It translates to CASSFTRRGTEAFF.